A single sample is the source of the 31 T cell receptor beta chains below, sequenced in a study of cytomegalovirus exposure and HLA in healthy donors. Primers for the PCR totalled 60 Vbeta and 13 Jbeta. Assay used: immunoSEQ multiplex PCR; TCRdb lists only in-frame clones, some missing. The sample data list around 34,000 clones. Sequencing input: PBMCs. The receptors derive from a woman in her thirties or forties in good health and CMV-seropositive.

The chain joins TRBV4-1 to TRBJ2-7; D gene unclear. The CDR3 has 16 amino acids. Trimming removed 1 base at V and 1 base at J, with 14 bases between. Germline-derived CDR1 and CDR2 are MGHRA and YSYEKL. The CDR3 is CASSQADGGDSYEQYF. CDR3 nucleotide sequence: TGCGCCAGCAGCCAAGCCGACGGCGGCGATTCCTACGAGCAGTACTTC.

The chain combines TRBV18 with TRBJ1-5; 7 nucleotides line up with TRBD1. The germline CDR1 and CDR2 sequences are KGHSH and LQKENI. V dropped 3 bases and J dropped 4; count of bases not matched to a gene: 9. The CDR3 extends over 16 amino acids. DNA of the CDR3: TGTGCCAGCTCACCGAAACAGGGGAACCCTAATCAGCCCCAGCATTTT. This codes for CASSPKQGNPNQPQHF.

The CDR3 DNA is TGTGCCAGCAGAGAGGCGGGGCTCGCGTTCGGCTACACCTTC. Its protein is CASREAGLAFGYTF. The rearrangement links TRBV6-1 to TRBJ1-2; D is perhaps TRBD1 (5 bases). The germline gives CDR1 MNHNS, CDR2 SASEGT. The CDR3 consists of 14 residues. The V end lost 6 bases, the J end lost 8 bases, and 19 bases lay between the germline ends.

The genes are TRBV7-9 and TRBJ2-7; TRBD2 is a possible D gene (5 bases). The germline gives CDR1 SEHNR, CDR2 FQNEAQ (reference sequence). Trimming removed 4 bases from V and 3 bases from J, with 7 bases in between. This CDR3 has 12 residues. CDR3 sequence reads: CASSSDFYEQYF. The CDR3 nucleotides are TGTGCCAGCAGCTCGGACTTCTACGAGCAGTACTTC.

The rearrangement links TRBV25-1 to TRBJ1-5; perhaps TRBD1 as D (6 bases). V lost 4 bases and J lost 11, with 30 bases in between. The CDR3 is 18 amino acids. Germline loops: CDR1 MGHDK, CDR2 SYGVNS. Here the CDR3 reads CASSGGGLPGQPFCTQHF. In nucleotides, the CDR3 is TGTGCCAGCAGTGGGGGGGGCCTGCCGGGACAACCTTTTTGTACCCAGCATTTT.

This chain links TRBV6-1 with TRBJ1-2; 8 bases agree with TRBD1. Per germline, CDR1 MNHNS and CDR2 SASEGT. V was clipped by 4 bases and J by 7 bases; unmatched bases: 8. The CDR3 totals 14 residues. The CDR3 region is CASSVTGGTSGYTF. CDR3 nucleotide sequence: TGTGCCAGCAGTGTAACAGGGGGAACTTCTGGCTACACCTTC.

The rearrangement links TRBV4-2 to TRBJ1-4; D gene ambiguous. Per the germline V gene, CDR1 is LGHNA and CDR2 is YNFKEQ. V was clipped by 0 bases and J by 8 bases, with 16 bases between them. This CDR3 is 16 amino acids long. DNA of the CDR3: TGTGCCAGCAGCCAAGACCCAACGCGGGAAAGGGAAAAACTGTTTTTT. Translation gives CASSQDPTREREKLFF.

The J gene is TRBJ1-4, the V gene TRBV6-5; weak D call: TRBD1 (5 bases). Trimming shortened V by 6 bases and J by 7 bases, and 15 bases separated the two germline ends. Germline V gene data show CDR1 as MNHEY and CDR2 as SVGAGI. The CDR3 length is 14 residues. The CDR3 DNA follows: TGTGCCAGCAGCATAAGGGGCGACGGTGAAAAACTGTTTTTT. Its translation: CASSIRGDGEKLFF.

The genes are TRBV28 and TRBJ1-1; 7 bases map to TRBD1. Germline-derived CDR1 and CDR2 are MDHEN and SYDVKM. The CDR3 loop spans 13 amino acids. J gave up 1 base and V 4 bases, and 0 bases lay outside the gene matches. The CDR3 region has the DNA TGTGCCAGCAGTTACAGGGGGAACACTGAAGCTTTCTTT. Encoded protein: CASSYRGNTEAFF.

The chain's CDR3 is CASSPIRGTGNTIYF. DNA of the CDR3: TGTGCCAGCAGCCCCATCAGGGGAACTGGAAACACCATATATTTT. V and J are TRBV6-5 and TRBJ1-3; D perhaps matches TRBD1 (6 bases). The V end lost 6 bases, the J end lost 2 bases, and 14 bases lay between the germline ends. CDR1 is MNHEY, CDR2 SVGAGI, per germline. This CDR3 is built from 15 residues.

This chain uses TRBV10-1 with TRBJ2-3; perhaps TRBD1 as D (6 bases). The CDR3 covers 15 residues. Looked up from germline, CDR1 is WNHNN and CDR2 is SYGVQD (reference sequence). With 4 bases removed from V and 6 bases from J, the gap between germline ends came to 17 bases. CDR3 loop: CASSAGTPWVDTQYF. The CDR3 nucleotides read TGCGCCAGCAGTGCCGGGACACCCTGGGTTGATACGCAGTATTTT.

CDR3 loop: CASSTIRDRQQPQHF. DNA for the CDR3: TGTGCCAGCAGTACAATCCGGGACAGGCAGCAGCCCCAGCATTTT. This chain joins TRBV28 and TRBJ1-5; 8 bases line up with TRBD1. Germline values: CDR1 MDHEN, CDR2 SYDVKM. V lost 5 bases and J lost 7; bases outside the gene matches: 10. CDR3 length equals 15 residues.

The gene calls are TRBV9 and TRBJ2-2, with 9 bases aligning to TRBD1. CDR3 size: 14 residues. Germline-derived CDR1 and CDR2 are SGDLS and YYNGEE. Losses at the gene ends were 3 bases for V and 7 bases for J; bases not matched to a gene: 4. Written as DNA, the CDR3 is TGTGCCAGCAGCGGAACAGGGGGCAGCGGGGAGCTGTTTTTT. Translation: CASSGTGGSGELFF.

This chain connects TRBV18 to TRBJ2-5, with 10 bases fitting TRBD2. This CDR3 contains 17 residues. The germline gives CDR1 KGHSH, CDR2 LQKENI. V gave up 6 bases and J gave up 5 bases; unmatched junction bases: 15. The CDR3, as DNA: TGTGCCAGCTCTCCCCAGGGGCGGCTAGCGGGGGAGGAGACCCAGTACTTC. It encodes CASSPQGRLAGEETQYF.

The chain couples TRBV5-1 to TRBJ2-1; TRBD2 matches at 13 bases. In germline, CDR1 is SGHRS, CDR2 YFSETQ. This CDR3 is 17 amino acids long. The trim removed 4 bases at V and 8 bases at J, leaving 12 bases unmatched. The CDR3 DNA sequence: TGCGCCAGCAGCGCGGGATTACTAGCGGGAGGGCCGGATGAGCAGTTCTTC. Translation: CASSAGLLAGGPDEQFF.

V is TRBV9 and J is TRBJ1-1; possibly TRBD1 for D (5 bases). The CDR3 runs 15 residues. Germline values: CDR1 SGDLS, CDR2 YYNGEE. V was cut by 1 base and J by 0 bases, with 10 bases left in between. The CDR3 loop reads CASSVQGEMNTEAFF. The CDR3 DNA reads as TGTGCCAGCAGCGTACAGGGTGAAATGAACACTGAAGCTTTCTTT.

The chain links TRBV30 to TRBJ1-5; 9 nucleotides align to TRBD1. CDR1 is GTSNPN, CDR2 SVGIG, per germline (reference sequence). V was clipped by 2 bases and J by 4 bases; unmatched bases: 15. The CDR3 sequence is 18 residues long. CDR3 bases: TGTGCCTGGAGTCAGCAGGTATCCCGGACAGGGGTTAATCAGCCCCAGCATTTT. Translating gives CAWSQQVSRTGVNQPQHF.

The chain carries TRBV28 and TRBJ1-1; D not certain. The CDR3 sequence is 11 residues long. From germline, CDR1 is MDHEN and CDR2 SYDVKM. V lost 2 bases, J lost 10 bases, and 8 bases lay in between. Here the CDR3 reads CASSLRQRAFF. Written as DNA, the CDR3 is TGTGCCAGCAGTTTAAGGCAGCGAGCTTTCTTT.

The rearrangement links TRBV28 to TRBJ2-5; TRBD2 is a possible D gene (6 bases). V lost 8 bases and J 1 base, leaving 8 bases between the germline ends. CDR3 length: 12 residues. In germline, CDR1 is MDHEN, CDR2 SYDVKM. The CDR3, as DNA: TGTGCCAGCCACGGGGGCCAAGAGACCCAGTACTTC. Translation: CASHGGQETQYF.

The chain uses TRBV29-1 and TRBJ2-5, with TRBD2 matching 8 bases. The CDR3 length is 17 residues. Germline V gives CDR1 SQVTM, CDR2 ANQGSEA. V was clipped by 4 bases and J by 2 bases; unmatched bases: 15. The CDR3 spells CSVGLTPVLAAQETQYF. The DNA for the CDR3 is TGCAGCGTTGGGCTCACCCCCGTACTAGCGGCTCAAGAGACCCAGTACTTC.

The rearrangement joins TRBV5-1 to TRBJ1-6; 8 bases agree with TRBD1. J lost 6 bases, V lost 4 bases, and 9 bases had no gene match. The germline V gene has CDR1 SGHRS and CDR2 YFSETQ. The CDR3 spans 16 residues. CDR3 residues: CASSRTGLNGNSPLHF. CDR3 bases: TGCGCCAGCAGCAGGACAGGGCTCAACGGTAATTCACCCCTCCACTTT.

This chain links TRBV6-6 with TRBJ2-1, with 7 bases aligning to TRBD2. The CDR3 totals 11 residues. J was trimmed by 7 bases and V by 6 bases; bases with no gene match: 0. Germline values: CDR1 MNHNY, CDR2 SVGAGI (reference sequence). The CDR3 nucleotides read TGTGCCAGCAGCGGGAGGAATGAGCAGTTCTTC. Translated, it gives CASSGRNEQFF.

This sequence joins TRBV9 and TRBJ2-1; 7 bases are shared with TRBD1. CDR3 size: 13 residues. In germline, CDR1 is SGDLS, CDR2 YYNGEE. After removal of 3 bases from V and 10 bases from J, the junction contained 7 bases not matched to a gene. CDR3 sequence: CASSAGQLMEQFF. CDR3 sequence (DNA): TGTGCCAGCAGCGCGGGACAGCTGATGGAGCAGTTCTTC.

CDR3 nucleotides: TGTGCCAGCAGCTTGGGGCCAGGGGCGGCGAGAGGCTACACCTTC. Translation gives CASSLGPGAARGYTF. V gene TRBV5-8 combines with J gene TRBJ1-2; weak D call: TRBD1 (6 bases). V lost 0 bases, J lost 8 bases, and 17 bases lay in between. Germline V gene sequence: CDR1 SGHTS, CDR2 YDEGEE. This CDR3 has 15 amino acids.

The CDR3 here is CASSSTSGRFSYEQYF. The CDR3 bases are TGTGCCAGCAGCTCGACTAGCGGGAGGTTCTCCTACGAGCAGTACTTC. This chain joins TRBV5-4 and TRBJ2-7, with 13 positions matching TRBD2. J was trimmed by 0 bases and V by 3 bases; bases with no gene match: 3. Germline CDR1 reads SGHNT; CDR2 reads YYREEE (reference sequence). CDR3 size: 16 residues.

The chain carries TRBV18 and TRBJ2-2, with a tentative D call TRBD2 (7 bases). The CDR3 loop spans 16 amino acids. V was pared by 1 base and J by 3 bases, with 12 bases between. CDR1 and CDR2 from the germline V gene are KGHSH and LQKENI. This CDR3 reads CASSPRGGSDTGELFF. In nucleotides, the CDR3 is TGTGCCAGCTCACCACGGGGGGGCTCGGACACCGGGGAGCTGTTTTTT.

The CDR3 DNA sequence: TGTGCCAGTAGTCCTAGCGGGGGAGCGAACACCGGGGAGCTGTTTTTT. Translated, it gives CASSPSGGANTGELFF. The chain couples TRBV19 to TRBJ2-2; 10 bases agree with TRBD2. This CDR3 has 16 residues. The ends lost 5 bases at V and 0 bases at J; junction bases unmatched: 3. Germline lookup yields CDR1 LNHDA and CDR2 SQIVND (reference sequence).

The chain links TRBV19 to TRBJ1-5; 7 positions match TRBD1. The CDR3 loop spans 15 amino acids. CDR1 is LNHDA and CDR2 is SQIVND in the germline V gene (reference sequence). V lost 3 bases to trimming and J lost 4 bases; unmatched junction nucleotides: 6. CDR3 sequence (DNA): TGTGCCAGTAGTATCCAGGGGGGCCATAATCAGCCCCAGCATTTT. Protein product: CASSIQGGHNQPQHF.

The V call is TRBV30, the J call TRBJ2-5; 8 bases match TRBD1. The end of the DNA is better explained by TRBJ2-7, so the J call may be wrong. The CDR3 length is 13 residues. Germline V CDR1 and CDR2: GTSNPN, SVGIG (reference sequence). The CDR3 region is CAWSRGQGYEQYF. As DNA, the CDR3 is TGTGCCTGGAGTAGAGGACAGGGCTACGAGCAGTACTTC.

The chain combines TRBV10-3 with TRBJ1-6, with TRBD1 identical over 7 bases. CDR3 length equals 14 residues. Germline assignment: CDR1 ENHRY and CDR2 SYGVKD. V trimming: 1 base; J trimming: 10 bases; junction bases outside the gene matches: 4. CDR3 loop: CAISELNRGSPLHF. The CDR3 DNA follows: TGTGCCATCAGTGAGTTAAACAGGGGATCACCCCTCCACTTT.

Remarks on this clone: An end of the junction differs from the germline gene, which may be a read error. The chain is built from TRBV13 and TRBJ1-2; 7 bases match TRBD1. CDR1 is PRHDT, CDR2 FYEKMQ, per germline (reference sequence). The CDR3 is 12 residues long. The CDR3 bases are TGTGCCAGCAGCCCCGACAGGGTGGAGTATGGCTTC. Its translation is CASSPDRVEYGF.